A selection of T cell receptor beta chains follows, all from one sample in a study of tumor-infiltrating lymphocytes in primary liver carcinoma. TCRdb used MiXCR to reprocess the multiplex PCR reads, holding one entry per CDR3 protein. Of 250,000 to 400,000 distinct CDR3 sequences listed, 55% to 65% are singletons. The source material was peripheral blood. All receptors come from a man aged 35 to 55 with primary liver carcinoma and hepatitis B virus infection. The conserved cysteine and the conserved F or W are not part of the CDR3 here.

V	length	J	CDR3
TRBV29-1	12	TRBJ2-1	SVGVGGGYNEQF
TRBV6-1	12	TRBJ2-1	ASSELAGMNEQF
TRBV6-1	12	TRBJ2-5	ASSEKGGSSSHY
TRBV4-3	11	TRBJ2-1	ASSPTPSHEQF
TRBV6-2/TRBV6-3	13	TRBJ2-1	ASSLGTVIGDEQF
TRBV6-2/TRBV6-3	12	TRBJ2-7	ASSIRTGHYEQY
TRBV29-1	8	TRBJ1-2	SVLEGGMA
TRBV5-4	10	TRBJ1-4	ATAGINEKLF
TRBV2	13	TRBJ1-1	ASSEVGGLNTEAF
TRBV28	12	TRBJ2-7	ANSHVLRAYEQY
TRBV29-1	15	TRBJ2-4	SVEGVGQGFAKNIQY
TRBV7-9	13	TRBJ2-6	ALLVGFPGANVLT
TRBV12-3/TRBV12-4	14	TRBJ2-1	ASSLRGIYSYNEQF
TRBV10-1	12	TRBJ2-3	ASSTYMVGDTQY
TRBV6-6	10	TRBJ1-4	ASNRYEEKLF
TRBV4-1	14	TRBJ1-3	ASSQNSGGGGNTIY
TRBV11-1	10	TRBJ2-7	ASSSLLREHY
TRBV24-1	13	TRBJ2-1	ATCDLLYQYNEQF
TRBV6-2/TRBV6-3	12	TRBJ1-5	ASERGGRNQPQH
TRBV5-1	12	TRBJ2-5	ASSAAAGAETQY
TRBV28	11	TRBJ2-4	ATLSVAKNIQY
TRBV7-8	13	TRBJ2-6	ANSPGRTGANVLT
TRBV11-2	14	TRBJ2-5	ASRSWDSAHQETQY
TRBV5-1	11	TRBJ2-1	ASSLTGMNEQF
TRBV7-8	13	TRBJ2-2	ASSLGPPRNGELF
TRBV29-1	12	TRBJ2-5	SVEDLGQGETQC
TRBV6-1	13	TRBJ2-7	ASSDGGRTPYEQY
TRBV29-1	12	TRBJ1-5	SVTEGQAGQPQH
TRBV28	12	TRBJ2-7	VSSRTGGTYEQY
TRBV6-1	13	TRBJ2-7	VSSSRGGGAYEQY
TRBV29-1	13	TRBJ1-3	SVGDGTHSGNTIY
TRBV28	10	TRBJ2-3	AISLTPDTQY
TRBV5-1	13	TRBJ2-3	ASSPGDRVPDTQY
TRBV10-3	13	TRBJ1-2	AISGDSGTGVGHT
TRBV28	12	TRBJ2-5	ATTRQALRETQY
TRBV11-2	16	TRBJ2-1	ASSFFLPGLATYNDQF
TRBV5-1	12	TRBJ2-3	ASSPGGGTDTQY
TRBV15	13	TRBJ2-3	ATSMVGGAIDTQY